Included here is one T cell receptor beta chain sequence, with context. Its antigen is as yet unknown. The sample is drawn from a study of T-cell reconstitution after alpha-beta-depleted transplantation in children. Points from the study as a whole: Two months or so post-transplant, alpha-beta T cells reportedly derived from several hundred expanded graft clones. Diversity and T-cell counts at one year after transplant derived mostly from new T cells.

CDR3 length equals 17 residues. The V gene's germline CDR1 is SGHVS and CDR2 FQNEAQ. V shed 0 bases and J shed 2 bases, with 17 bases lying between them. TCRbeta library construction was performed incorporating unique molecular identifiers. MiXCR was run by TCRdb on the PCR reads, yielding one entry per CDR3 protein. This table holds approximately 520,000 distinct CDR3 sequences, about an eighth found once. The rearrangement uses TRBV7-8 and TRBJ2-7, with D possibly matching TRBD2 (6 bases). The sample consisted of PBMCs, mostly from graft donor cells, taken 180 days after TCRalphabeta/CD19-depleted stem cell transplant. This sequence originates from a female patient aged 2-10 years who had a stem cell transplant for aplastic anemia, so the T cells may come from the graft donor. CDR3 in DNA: TGTGCCAGCAGCTTAGCCCCCCTTGGAGGGCGAACCTACGAGCAGTACGTC. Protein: CASSLAPLGGRTYEQYV.